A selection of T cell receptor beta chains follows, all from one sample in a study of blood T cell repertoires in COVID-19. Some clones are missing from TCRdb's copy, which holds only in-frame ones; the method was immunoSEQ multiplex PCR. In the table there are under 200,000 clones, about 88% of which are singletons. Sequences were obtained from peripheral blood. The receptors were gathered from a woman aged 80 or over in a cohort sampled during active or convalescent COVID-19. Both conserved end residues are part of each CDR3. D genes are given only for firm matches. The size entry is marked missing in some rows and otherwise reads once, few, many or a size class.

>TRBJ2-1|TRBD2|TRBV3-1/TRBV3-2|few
CASSQDSRTSGNNEQFF
TGTGCCAGCAGCCAAGATAGTCGGACTAGCGGAAACAATGAGCAGTTCTTC
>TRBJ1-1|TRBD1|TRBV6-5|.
CASSFQGAVTEAFF
TGTGCCAGCAGTTTCCAGGGGGCGGTAACTGAAGCTTTCTTT
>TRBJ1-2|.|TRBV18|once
CASSPPLEGNYGYTF
TGTGCCAGCTCACCACCGCTGGAGGGGAACTATGGCTACACCTTC
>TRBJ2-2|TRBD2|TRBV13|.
CASSPRLAGAIGELFF
TGTGCCAGCAGCCCGAGACTAGCGGGGGCCATAGGGGAGCTGTTTTTT
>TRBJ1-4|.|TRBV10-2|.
CASSVSTRTVATPTNEKLFF
TGCGCCAGCAGTGTTTCGACTCGGACAGTCGCAACACCAACTAATGAAAAACTGTTTTTT
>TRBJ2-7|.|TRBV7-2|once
CASSPRAGSSYEQYF
TGTGCCAGCAGCCCTAGGGCGGGAAGCTCCTACGAGCAGTACTTC
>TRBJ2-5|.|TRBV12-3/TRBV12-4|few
CASSSVETQYF
TGTGCCAGCAGTTCCGTAGAGACCCAGTACTTC
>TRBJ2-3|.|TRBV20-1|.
CSASGGAGPGILAQYF
TGCAGTGCTAGTGGCGGGGCGGGACCCGGGATTCTGGCGCAGTATTTT
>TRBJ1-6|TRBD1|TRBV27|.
CASGPTGGSPSSYNSPLHF
TGTGCCAGCGGGCCGACAGGGGGTTCTCCGAGCTCCTATAATTCACCCCTCCACTTT
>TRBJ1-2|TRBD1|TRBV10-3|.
CAISGTGYGYTF
TGTGCCATCAGTGGGACAGGCTATGGCTACACCTTC
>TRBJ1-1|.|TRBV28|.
CASSLFRVEGLNTEAFF
TGTGCCAGCAGTTTATTTCGGGTGGAGGGGTTGAACACTGAAGCTTTCTTT
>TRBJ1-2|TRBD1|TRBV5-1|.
CASSRTGGEYDGYTF
TGCGCCAGCAGCCGGACAGGGGGCGAGTATGATGGCTACACCTTC
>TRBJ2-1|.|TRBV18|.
CASSPDSAGISHYNEQFF
TGTGCCAGCTCACCCGATTCGGCAGGGATATCCCATTACAATGAGCAGTTCTTC
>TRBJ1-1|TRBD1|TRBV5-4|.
CASSTGGKAFF
TGTGCCAGCAGCACAGGGGGCAAAGCTTTCTTT
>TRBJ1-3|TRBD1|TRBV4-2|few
CASSQDLSRGPGNTIYF
TGTGCCAGCAGCCAAGATTTAAGTAGGGGGCCCGGAAACACCATATATTTT
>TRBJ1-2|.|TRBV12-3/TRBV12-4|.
CASSLRGYGYTF
TGTGCCAGCAGTTTACGGGGCTATGGCTACACCTTC
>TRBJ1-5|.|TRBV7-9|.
CASSQSQAQPQHF
TGTGCCAGCAGCCAGAGCCAGGCTCAGCCCCAGCATTTT
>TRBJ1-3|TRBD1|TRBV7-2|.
CASTGTATGNTIYF
TGTGCCAGCACCGGGACAGCCACTGGAAACACCATATATTTT
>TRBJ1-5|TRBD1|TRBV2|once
CASTGTGTRNQPQHF
TGTGCCAGCACTGGGACAGGGACTCGCAATCAGCCCCAGCATTTT
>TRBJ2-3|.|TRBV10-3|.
CAIRTETDTQYF
TGTGCCATCAGAACAGAGACAGATACGCAGTATTTT
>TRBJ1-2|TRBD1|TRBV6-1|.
CASSDPPGQGNYGYTF
TGTGCCAGCAGTGACCCCCCGGGACAGGGCAACTATGGCTACACCTTC
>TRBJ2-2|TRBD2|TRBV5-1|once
CASSLLTSDTGELFF
TGCGCCAGCAGCTTGCTTACTAGCGACACCGGGGAGCTGTTTTTT
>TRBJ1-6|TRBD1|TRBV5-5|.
CASRAGQGVSNNSPLHF
TGTGCCAGCAGGGCGGGACAGGGGGTTTCTAATAATTCACCCCTCCACTTT
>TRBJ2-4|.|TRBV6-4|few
CASSEGLEADIQYF
TGTGCCAGCAGTGAAGGGTTAGAAGCGGACATTCAGTACTTC
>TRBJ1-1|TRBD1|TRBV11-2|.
CASSPIQGRHTEAFF
TGTGCCAGCAGCCCTATACAGGGGAGGCATACTGAAGCTTTCTTT
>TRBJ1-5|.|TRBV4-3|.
CASSQDWQANQPQHF
TGCGCCAGCAGCCAAGATTGGCAGGCCAATCAGCCCCAGCATTTT
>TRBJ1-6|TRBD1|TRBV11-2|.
CASSARGTGALPLHF
TGTGCCAGCAGCGCAAGGGGGACAGGGGCCCTACCCCTCCACTTT
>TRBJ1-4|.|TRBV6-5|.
CASSRNRVEEKLFF
TGTGCCAGCTCAAGAAACAGGGTTGAAGAAAAACTGTTTTTT
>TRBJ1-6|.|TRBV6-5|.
CASSYLLGGNSPLHF
TGTGCCAGCAGTTACCTCCTTGGGGGGAATTCACCCCTCCACTTT
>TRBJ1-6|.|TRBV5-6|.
CASSKGGLYNSPLHF
TGTGCCAGCAGCAAGGGGGGGTTATATAATTCACCCCTCCACTTT
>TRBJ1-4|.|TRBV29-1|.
CSVAPSARSEKLFF
TGCAGCGTTGCGCCCTCGGCCCGGAGCGAAAAACTGTTTTTT
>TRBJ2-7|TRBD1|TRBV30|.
CAWTDREPYEQYF
TGTGCCTGGACAGACAGGGAGCCCTACGAGCAGTACTTC
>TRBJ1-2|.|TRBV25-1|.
CASSEYGGAGYTF
TGTGCCAGCAGTGAATATGGAGGGGCGGGCTACACCTTC
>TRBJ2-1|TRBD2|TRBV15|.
CATSRIRAGGLVYEQFF
TGTGCCACCAGCAGAATCAGAGCGGGAGGGCTGGTTTATGAGCAGTTCTTC
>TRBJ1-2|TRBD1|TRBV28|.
CASCQGDFYGYTF
TGTGCCAGCTGCCAGGGGGATTTCTATGGCTACACCTTC
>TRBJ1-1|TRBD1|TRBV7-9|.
CASTLTGQGAEAFF
TGTGCCAGCACCCTGACAGGACAGGGCGCTGAAGCTTTCTTT
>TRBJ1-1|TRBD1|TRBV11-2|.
CASSPGQGGMVRTEAFF
TGTGCCAGCAGCCCCGGACAGGGGGGTATGGTAAGGACTGAAGCTTTCTTT
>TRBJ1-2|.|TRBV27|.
CASRPLGPDGYTF
TGTGCCAGCCGTCCCTTGGGGCCGGATGGCTACACCTTC
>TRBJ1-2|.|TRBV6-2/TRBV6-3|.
CASSYPTGGYGYTF
TGTGCCAGCAGTTACCCGACCGGGGGCTATGGCTACACCTTC
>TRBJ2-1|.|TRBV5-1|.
CASSLETGSNEQFF
TGCGCCAGCAGCTTGGAAACAGGGAGCAATGAGCAGTTCTTC
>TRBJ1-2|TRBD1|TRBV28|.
CASSSQTGVYGYTF
TGTGCCAGCAGTTCTCAGACAGGGGTCTATGGCTACACCTTC
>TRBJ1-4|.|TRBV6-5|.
CASSYFRRVTNEKLFF
TGTGCCAGCAGTTACTTCAGGAGGGTAACTAATGAAAAACTGTTTTTT
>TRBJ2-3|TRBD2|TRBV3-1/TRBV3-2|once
CASSLVSGTSGRGSTDTQYF
TGTGCCAGCAGCCTCGTAAGCGGGACTAGCGGGAGGGGGAGCACAGATACGCAGTATTTT
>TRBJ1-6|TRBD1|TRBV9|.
CASSVSSNRGVSPLHF
TGTGCCAGCAGCGTCTCCTCAAACAGGGGAGTCTCACCCCTCCACTTT
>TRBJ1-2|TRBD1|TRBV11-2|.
CASSLTGGGAYGYTF
TGTGCCAGCAGCTTAACCGGAGGGGGCGCGTATGGCTACACCTTC
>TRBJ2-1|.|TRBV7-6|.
CASSLDRVMFF
TGTGCCAGCAGCTTAGACAGGGTAATGTTCTTC
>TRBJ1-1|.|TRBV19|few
CASSLGELVGAEAFF
TGTGCCAGTAGCCTAGGGGAACTCGTTGGGGCTGAAGCTTTCTTT
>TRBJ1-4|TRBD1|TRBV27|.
CASSFGTGAEKLFF
TGTGCCAGCAGTTTTGGTACAGGGGCTGAAAAACTGTTTTTT
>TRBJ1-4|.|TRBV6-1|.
CASSERGGTNEKLFF
TGTGCCAGCAGTGAAAGGGGTGGAACTAATGAAAAACTGTTTTTT
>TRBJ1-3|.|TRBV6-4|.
CASSDKQGNSGNTIYF
TGTGCCAGCAGTGACAAGCAGGGTAACTCTGGAAACACCATATATTTT
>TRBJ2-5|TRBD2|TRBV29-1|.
CSVPTRRGGLEETQYF
TGCAGCGTCCCCACTCGGCGGGGGGGTCTCGAAGAGACCCAGTACTTC
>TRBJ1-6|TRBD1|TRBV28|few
CASSQRTGVSPLHF
TGTGCCAGCAGTCAACGGACAGGGGTATCACCCCTCCACTTT
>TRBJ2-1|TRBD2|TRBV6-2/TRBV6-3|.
CASTPASVGGGGFF
TGTGCCAGCACCCCGGCATCCGTAGGCGGGGGGGGATTCTTC